This T cell receptor (beta chain) appears in the sequencing data of a study of cytomegalovirus exposure and HLA in healthy donors. Study-level points and caveats: Another analysis was done later, and it associated around 15,000 TCR beta sequences with HLA alleles at 0.05 false discovery rate. Specificity of three CMV-associated chains for CMV antigens was verified in vitro.

Concerning this clone: What it binds is unknown.

CDR3 length equals 14 residues. The trim removed 6 bases at V and 5 bases at J, leaving 6 bases unmatched. CDR1 is MNHEY and CDR2 is SMNVEV in the germline V gene (reference sequence). With 60 Vbeta and 13 Jbeta primers, the PCR was carried out. Data came from immunoSEQ multiplex PCR; TCRdb stores just in-frame clones and leaves some out. The table has about 170,000 clones, around 80% seen once; the top ten hold 1% to 1.5%. The sequencing input was PBMCs. The source is a boy aged 2 to 10 in good health and CMV-seronegative. J is TRBJ2-2 and V is TRBV27; 7 bases line up with TRBD2. This chain's CDR3 is CASSPGGNTGELFF. The CDR3 region has the DNA TGTGCCAGCAGCCCGGGGGGTAATACCGGGGAGCTGTTTTTT.